These 27 T cell receptor beta chains came from one sample sequenced in a study of PD-L1 blockade in urothelial cancer. Sequencing used immunoSEQ multiplex PCR; TCRdb keeps in-frame clones, though not all of them. This sample has more than 15,000 clones, with approximately 91% found just once. This sample's time point: pretreatment peripheral blood. The material sequenced was PBMCs, taken around atezolizumab (anti-PD-L1) treatment. These receptors were collected from a man aged 65 to 85 with urothelial cancer.

The chain carries TRBV6-6 and TRBJ1-1, with a tentative D call TRBD1 (6 bases). V shed 4 bases and J shed 4 bases, with 16 bases lying between them. Germline loops: CDR1 MNHNY, CDR2 SVGAGI (reference sequence). CDR3 length: 15 residues. The CDR3 here is CASSSPGHPGTEAFF. The CDR3 nucleotides read TGTGCCAGCAGTTCCCCGGGACACCCGGGCACTGAAGCTTTCTTT.

The DNA for the CDR3 is TGTGCCATCAGATTCCCCCCGGACAGGAACACAGATACGCAGTATTTT. It specifies CAIRFPPDRNTDTQYF. The chain combines TRBV10-3 with TRBJ2-3, with 7 bases matching TRBD1. The CDR3 length is 16 residues. The V gene's germline CDR1 is ENHRY and CDR2 SYGVKD. Trimming at V came to 6 bases and at J to 2 bases, leaving 11 bases not matched to a gene.

CDR3 sequence reads: CASSERQTTGELFF. CDR3 nucleotides: TGCGCCAGCAGTGAGAGACAGACGACCGGGGAGCTGTTTTTT. The genes are TRBV10-1 and TRBJ2-2; tentatively, D is TRBD1 (5 bases). Germline-derived CDR1 and CDR2 are WNHNN and SYGVQD (reference sequence). V lost 2 bases and J 5 bases, leaving 9 bases between the germline ends. The CDR3 has 14 residues.

The chain joins TRBV10-3 to TRBJ2-3; tentatively, D is TRBD2 (5 bases). This CDR3 contains 17 residues. V lost 0 bases to trimming and J lost 0 bases, with 13 bases between them. Germline V gene data show CDR1 as ENHRY and CDR2 as SYGVKD. The CDR3 DNA sequence: TGTGCCATCAGTGAGTCTGGTAGCGTCCTTAGCACAGATACGCAGTATTTT. Translated: CAISESGSVLSTDTQYF.

The rearrangement links TRBV5-1 to TRBJ2-2, with TRBD2 identical over 7 bases. V shed 3 bases and J 6 bases; nucleotides not matched to a gene: 11. CDR3 size: 16 residues. The V gene's germline CDR1 is SGHRS and CDR2 YFSETQ. CDR3 residues: CASSWPGLEGSGELFF. CDR3 DNA: TGCGCCAGCAGCTGGCCCGGACTAGAGGGTTCCGGGGAGCTGTTTTTT.

The chain employs TRBV6-6 and TRBJ1-1; no firm D call. The V end lost 6 bases, the J end lost 2 bases, and 16 bases lay between the germline ends. The CDR3 spans 15 residues. The V gene's germline CDR1 is MNHNY and CDR2 SVGAGI (reference sequence). In nucleotides, the CDR3 is TGTGCCAGCAGGACCCCGGCACAGCAAAACACTGAAGCTTTCTTT. This encodes CASRTPAQQNTEAFF.

The chain joins TRBV2 to TRBJ1-1, with 8 bases matching TRBD1. V shed 9 bases, J shed 0 bases, and the junction held 3 bases outside the gene matches. Germline V gene sequence: CDR1 SNHLY, CDR2 FYNNEI. This CDR3 is built from 13 residues. The CDR3 DNA sequence: TGTGCCAGAGGACAGGGAATGAACACTGAAGCTTTCTTT. This encodes CARGQGMNTEAFF.

The genes are TRBV29-1 and TRBJ2-3; TRBD2 aligns across 13 bases. J was trimmed by 2 bases and V by 2 bases; bases with no gene match: 4. CDR3 length equals 16 residues. CDR1 is SQVTM and CDR2 is ANQGSEA in the germline V gene. DNA of the CDR3: TGCAGCGTTGAAAGAGGACTAGCGGGGGACACAGATACGCAGTATTTT. Its translation: CSVERGLAGDTDTQYF.

This clone came up once. This chain links TRBV12-5 with TRBJ2-7; 11 bases are shared with TRBD2. Looked up from germline, CDR1 is LGHNT and CDR2 is FRNRAP. The V gene end was trimmed by 6 bases and the J gene end by 3 bases; junction bases not matched to a gene: 4. This CDR3 has 14 residues. CDR3 amino acids: CASGLSGGGYEQYF. The DNA for the CDR3 is TGTGCTAGTGGCCTTAGCGGGGGGGGCTACGAGCAGTACTTC. The whole variable domain, remainder taken from reference TRBV12-5 and TRBJ2-7, is DARVTQTPRHKVTEMGQEVTMRCQPILGHNTVFWYRQTMMQGLELLAYFRNRAPLDDSGMPKDRFSAEMPDATLATLKIQPSEPRDSAVYFCASGLSGGGYEQYFGPGTRLTVT.

Details on this clone: Mismatch with germline at one junction end may stem from a read error. The chain uses TRBV10-3 and TRBJ2-7; maybe TRBD1 (6 bases). The CDR3 is 11 amino acids. Germline V gives CDR1 ENHRY, CDR2 SYGVKD. The DNA for the CDR3 is TGTGCCACCAGTGGGACAATCGAGCAGTACTTC. Its translation: CATSGTIEQYF.

This clone has only one observation. The chain uses TRBV7-2 and TRBJ2-5; a possible D gene is TRBD2 (5 bases). The CDR3 contains 14 residues. The ends were cut back, 1 base at V and 5 bases at J, with 11 bases in the middle. Germline values: CDR1 SGHTA, CDR2 FQGNSA. This CDR3 reads CASSLVLGVETQYF. The CDR3 bases are TGTGCCAGCAGCTTAGTTCTGGGAGTGGAGACCCAGTACTTC.

This clone was seen just once. The V gene is TRBV2, the J gene TRBJ1-1; TRBD1 aligns across 8 bases. The V and J ends lost 5 bases and 4 bases, in that order; junction bases with no gene match: 12. This CDR3 has 16 residues. Germline CDR1 reads SNHLY; CDR2 reads FYNNEI. The CDR3 spells CASSPTGATSATEAFF. CDR3 coding DNA: TGTGCCAGCAGTCCGACAGGGGCGACTTCTGCCACTGAAGCTTTCTTT. The full variable domain, its missing parts supplied by reference TRBV2 and TRBJ1-1, is EPEVTQTPSHQVTQMGQEVILRCVPISNHLYFYWYRQILGQKVEFLVSFYNNEISEKSEIFDDQFSVERPDGSNFTLKIRSTKLEDSAMYFCASSPTGATSATEAFFGQGTRLTVV.

The J gene is TRBJ2-5, the V gene TRBV2; a weak D match, TRBD2 (7 bases). The germline gives CDR1 SNHLY, CDR2 FYNNEI. Deletions cut 0 bases from V and 4 bases from J, with 15 bases between. The CDR3 loop spans 16 amino acids. Here the CDR3 reads CASSEALGGAGETQYF. The CDR3 nucleotides read TGTGCCAGCAGTGAAGCGCTTGGGGGGGCCGGAGAGACCCAGTACTTC. The full variable domain, rest sourced from reference TRBV2 and TRBJ2-5, is EPEVTQTPSHQVTQMGQEVILRCVPISNHLYFYWYRQILGQKVEFLVSFYNNEISEKSEIFDDQFSVERPDGSNFTLKIRSTKLEDSAMYFCASSEALGGAGETQYFGPGTRLLVL.

V gene TRBV5-1 combines with J gene TRBJ2-1; 11 bases fit TRBD2. The CDR3 loop spans 15 amino acids. The V gene end was trimmed by 4 bases and the J gene end by 2 bases; junction bases not matched to a gene: 2. CDR1 is SGHRS and CDR2 is YFSETQ in the germline V gene. This chain's CDR3 is CASSISGGAYNEQFF. The DNA for the CDR3 is TGCGCCAGCAGCATTAGCGGGGGGGCCTACAATGAGCAGTTCTTC.

CDR3 sequence: CATSGRDIFLTSGNTIYF. For the CDR3, the DNA is TGTGCCACCAGCGGCCGGGATATTTTTCTTACCTCTGGAAACACCATATATTTT. The rearrangement links TRBV15 to TRBJ1-3; D is ambiguous. The CDR3 totals 18 residues. V was cut by 5 bases and J by 0 bases, with 20 bases left in between. CDR1 and CDR2 (germline): LNHNV, YYDKDF (reference sequence).

The chain has TRBV6-4 and TRBJ2-1; D gene uncertain. V was pared by 6 bases and J by 3 bases, with 15 bases between. CDR3 size: 15 residues. Germline CDR1 and CDR2: MRHNA and SNTAGT. The CDR3 here is CASSPAGSNYNEQFF. The CDR3 DNA reads TGTGCCAGCAGCCCCGCCGGGTCCAACTACAATGAGCAGTTCTTC.

The chain uses TRBV2 and TRBJ1-2; D is perhaps TRBD1 (5 bases). CDR1 is SNHLY and CDR2 is FYNNEI in the germline V gene. Trimming pared 6 bases from V and 8 bases from J, leaving 19 bases between. The CDR3 totals 14 residues. CDR3 in amino acids: CASRAIRGKGGYTF. The CDR3 region has the DNA TGTGCCAGCAGAGCAATACGGGGGAAGGGGGGCTACACCTTC.

V usage is TRBV18 and J usage is TRBJ1-1; 10 bases match TRBD1. The V segment lost 4 bases and the J segment 1 base; nucleotides outside the gene matches: 12. This CDR3 contains 18 residues. Germline CDR1 reads KGHSH; CDR2 reads LQKENI. In nucleotides, the CDR3 is TGTGCCAGCTCACTTTGGGACAGGGGCGGGTGGCAGAACACTGAAGCTTTCTTT. This encodes CASSLWDRGGWQNTEAFF.

This clone came up once. The genes are TRBV4-1 and TRBJ2-2; no reliable D call. CDR1 is MGHRA and CDR2 is YSYEKL in the germline V gene. V shed 2 bases and J shed 5 bases, with 6 bases lying between them. This CDR3 region has 13 residues. The CDR3 sequence is CASSQLGTGELFF. CDR3 DNA: TGCGCCAGCAGCCAACTAGGAACCGGGGAGCTGTTTTTT.

The rearrangement joins TRBV7-2 to TRBJ2-7, with a tentative D call TRBD2 (6 bases). The germline V and J ends were trimmed by 1 base and 4 bases, with 14 bases remaining between them. Germline values: CDR1 SGHTA, CDR2 FQGNSA. This CDR3 spans 15 amino acids. The CDR3 bases are TGTGCCAGCAGCTTAGAATTGGGGGGAATGTACGAGCAGTACTTC. Its translation: CASSLELGGMYEQYF.

The chain carries TRBV5-1 and TRBJ1-1, with a weak D call TRBD1 (6 bases). Trimming took 4 bases from V and 3 from J, leaving 16 bases between them. The CDR3 consists of 15 residues. Germline CDR1 and CDR2: SGHRS and YFSETQ. CDR3 in DNA: TGCGCCAGCAGCACGGGGGGGGCGCGAGACACTGAAGCTTTCTTT. Its protein is CASSTGGARDTEAFF. The full variable domain, its missing parts supplied by reference TRBV5-1 and TRBJ1-1, is KAGVTQTPRYLIKTRGQQVTLSCSPISGHRSVSWYQQTPGQGLQFLFEYFSETQRNKGNFPGRFSGRQFSNSRSEMNVSTLELGDSALYLCASSTGGARDTEAFFGQGTRLTVV.

J is TRBJ1-2 and V is TRBV13; no clear D. CDR1 PRHDT and CDR2 FYEKMQ come from the germline V gene (reference sequence). V gave up 1 base and J gave up 13 bases, with 13 bases separating them. The CDR3 extends over 12 amino acids. CDR3 in DNA: TGTGCCAGCAGCTTAGAACGGGATGGCGGCACCTTC. This sequence encodes CASSLERDGGTF.

The CDR3 sequence: CASSEQGARETQYF. The CDR3 DNA reads TGTGCCAGCAGTGAACAGGGGGCGCGGGAGACCCAGTACTTC. The V gene is TRBV2, the J gene TRBJ2-5; 8 positions match TRBD1. The germline V gene has CDR1 SNHLY and CDR2 FYNNEI. The trim removed 2 bases at V and 5 bases at J, leaving 4 bases unmatched. This CDR3 is built from 14 residues.

The chain employs TRBV6-4 and TRBJ2-5; tentative D call: TRBD1 (5 bases). Per the germline V gene, CDR1 is MRHNA and CDR2 is SNTAGT. The CDR3 is 15 amino acids. V shed 0 bases and J shed 4 bases, with 12 bases lying between them. The CDR3 DNA reads as TGTGCCAGCAGTGACTCCCCAGGGTCGGGAGAGACCCAGTACTTC. Translated, it gives CASSDSPGSGETQYF.

This clone was observed a single time. J is TRBJ2-5 and V is TRBV5-1; 8 bases align to TRBD1. CDR3 length: 15 residues. Germline CDR1 SGHRS, CDR2 YFSETQ. With V trimmed by 2 bases and J by 4 bases, 7 bases remained unmatched. Here the CDR3 DNA reads TGCGCCAGCAGCTTTCAGGGGGCCGGTAGAGAGACCCAGTACTTC. Protein: CASSFQGAGRETQYF.

The chain joins TRBV5-1 to TRBJ1-3; D is perhaps TRBD1 (5 bases). CDR1 and CDR2 from the germline V gene are SGHRS and YFSETQ. Trimming pared 5 bases from V and 2 bases from J, leaving 8 bases between. This CDR3 contains 13 residues. CDR3 bases: TGCGCCAGCAGTGGACAAGCTGGAAACACCATATATTTT. It translates to CASSGQAGNTIYF. Using reference TRBV5-1 and TRBJ1-3 for the parts outside the CDR3, the full variable domain is KAGVTQTPRYLIKTRGQQVTLSCSPISGHRSVSWYQQTPGQGLQFLFEYFSETQRNKGNFPGRFSGRQFSNSRSEMNVSTLELGDSALYLCASSGQAGNTIYFGEGSWLTVV.

This clone was seen only a few times. This chain connects TRBV4-2 to TRBJ1-2; unclear D gene. The germline V and J ends were trimmed by 0 bases and 4 bases, with 9 bases remaining between them. The CDR3 is 14 amino acids. Germline CDR1 is LGHNA and CDR2 is YNFKEQ. The chain's CDR3 is CASSQENSPYGYTF. The CDR3 nucleotides are TGTGCCAGCAGCCAAGAGAACAGCCCCTATGGCTACACCTTC.